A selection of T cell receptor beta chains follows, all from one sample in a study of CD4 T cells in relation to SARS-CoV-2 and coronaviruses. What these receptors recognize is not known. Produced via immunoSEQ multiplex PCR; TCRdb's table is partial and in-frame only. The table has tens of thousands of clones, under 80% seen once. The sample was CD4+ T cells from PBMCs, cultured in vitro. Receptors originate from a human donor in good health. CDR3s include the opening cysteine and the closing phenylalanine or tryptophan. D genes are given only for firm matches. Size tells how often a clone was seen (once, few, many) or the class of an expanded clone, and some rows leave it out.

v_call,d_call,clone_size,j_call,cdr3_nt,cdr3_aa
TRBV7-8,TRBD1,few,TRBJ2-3,TGTGCCAGCAGGCCGACAGGGGGCAGCACAGATACGCAGTATTTT,CASRPTGGSTDTQYF
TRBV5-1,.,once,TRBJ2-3,TGCGCCAGCAGAGATGCAGATACGCAGTATTTT,CASRDADTQYF
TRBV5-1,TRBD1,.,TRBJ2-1,TGCGCCAGCAGCTACGGACAGGACTCCTACAATGAGCAGTTCTTC,CASSYGQDSYNEQFF
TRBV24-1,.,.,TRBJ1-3,TGTGCCACCAAAGAAGGACAGACTAGGAACACCATATATTTT,CATKEGQTRNTIYF
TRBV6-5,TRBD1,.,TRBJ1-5,TGTGCCAGCAGTCCAAAGACAGGGAACAATCAGCCCCAGCATTTT,CASSPKTGNNQPQHF
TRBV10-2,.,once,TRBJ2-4,TGCGCCAGCAGAGACAGGGGAGGGATCGCGAAAAACATTCAGTACTTC,CASRDRGGIAKNIQYF
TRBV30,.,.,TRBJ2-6,TGTGCCTGGAGTGTAGGGGGGGCTGGGGCCAACGTCCTGACTTTC,CAWSVGGAGANVLTF
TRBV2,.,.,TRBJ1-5,TGTGCCAGCAGTGAAGATGAGACGGGCGAGAAGCAGCATTTT,CASSEDETGEKQHF
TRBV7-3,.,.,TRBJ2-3,TGTGCCAGCAGCTCCACCCGAGCCAGCACAGATACGCAGTATTTT,CASSSTRASTDTQYF
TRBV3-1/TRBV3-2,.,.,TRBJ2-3,TGTGCCAGCAGCCGGGGATCCACAGATACGCAGTATTTT,CASSRGSTDTQYF
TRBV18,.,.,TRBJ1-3,TGTGCCAGCTCACCACAGGACGCATACTCTGGAAACACCATATATTTT,CASSPQDAYSGNTIYF
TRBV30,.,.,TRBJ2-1,TGTGCCTGGAGTGTTGAGGACTGGAACAATGAGCAGTTCTTC,CAWSVEDWNNEQFF
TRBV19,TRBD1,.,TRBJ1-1,TGTGCCAGTAGTCCGGAGACAGGGTTGAACACTGAAGCTTTCTTT,CASSPETGLNTEAFF
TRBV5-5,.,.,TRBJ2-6,TGTGCCAGCAGCTCCACCCGGCCTGATAATTACATCCTGACTTTC,CASSSTRPDNYILTF
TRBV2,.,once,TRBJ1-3,TGTGCCAGCGCCCGAAACACCATATATTTT,CASARNTIYF
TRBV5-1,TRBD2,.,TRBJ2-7,TGCGCCAGCAGCTTCGGACTAGCGGGAGCCTACGAGCAGTACTTC,CASSFGLAGAYEQYF
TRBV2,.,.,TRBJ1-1,TGTGCCAGCCGAGAGGGGACCGCGGGTGGCACTGAAGCTTTCTTT,CASREGTAGGTEAFF
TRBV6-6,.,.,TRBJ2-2,TGTGCCAGCAGTCCCCTTGGGCTAGATCCAGGCACCGGGGAGCTGTTTTTT,CASSPLGLDPGTGELFF
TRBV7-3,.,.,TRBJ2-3,TGTGCCAGCAGCCGGAGGGGAAGCACAGATACGCAGTATTTT,CASSRRGSTDTQYF
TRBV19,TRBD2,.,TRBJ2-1,TGTGCCAGTAGTGTGCCGGGACTAGTTAACAATGAGCAGTTCTTC,CASSVPGLVNNEQFF
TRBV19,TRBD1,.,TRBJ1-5,TGTGCCAGTAAAAGGGGACAGGAAAGCAATCAGCCCCAGCATTTT,CASKRGQESNQPQHF
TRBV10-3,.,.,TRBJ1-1,TGTGCCATCAGTGAGTCTCCGGGGGGTAAAGCTTTCTTT,CAISESPGGKAFF
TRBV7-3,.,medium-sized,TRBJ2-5,TGTGCCAGCAGCTTAGGCCCCTCTGGGACCCAGTACTTC,CASSLGPSGTQYF
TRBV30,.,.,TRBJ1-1,TGTGCCGAGAAAAGGATTCCGGGGGCGATTACTGAAGCTTTCTTT,CAEKRIPGAITEAFF
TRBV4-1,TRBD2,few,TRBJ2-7,TGCGCCAGCAGGTTTACTAGCGGATCTTCCGAGCAGTACTTC,CASRFTSGSSEQYF
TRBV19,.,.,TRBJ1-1,TGTGCCAGTACTACTCCAACCAGGGGCCCTGAAGCTTTCTTT,CASTTPTRGPEAFF
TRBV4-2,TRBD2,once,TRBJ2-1,TGTGCCAGCAGCCGCCGACTAGCGGGCAATGAGCAGTTCTTC,CASSRRLAGNEQFF
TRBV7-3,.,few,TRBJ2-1,TGTGCCAGCAGCTTAACATTCGGAACTTACAATGAGCAGTTCTTC,CASSLTFGTYNEQFF
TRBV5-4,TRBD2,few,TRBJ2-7,TGTGCCAGCAGCTTAAGACTAGCGGGAGCTTTCGAGCAGTACTTC,CASSLRLAGAFEQYF
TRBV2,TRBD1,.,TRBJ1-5,TGTGCCAGCAGTGTCGGGACAGAGCATCAGCCCCAGCATTTT,CASSVGTEHQPQHF
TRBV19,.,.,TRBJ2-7,TGTGCCAGCCAAGGCCGGGACACTGCCTACGAGCAGTACTTC,CASQGRDTAYEQYF
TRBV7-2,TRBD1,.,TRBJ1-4,TGTGCCAGCATACGCGGACAGGACATGGGGGATGAAAAACTGTTTTTT,CASIRGQDMGDEKLFF
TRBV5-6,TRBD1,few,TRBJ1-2,TGTGCCAGCGAGGGGGACAGGGGAAGATATGGCTACACCTTC,CASEGDRGRYGYTF
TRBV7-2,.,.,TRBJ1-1,TGTGCCAGCGGTCAGATGAACACTGAAGCTTTCTTT,CASGQMNTEAFF
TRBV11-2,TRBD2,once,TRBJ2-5,TGTGCCAGCAGCTTGGCAACACTAGCGGGAGGCGAGACCCAGTACTTC,CASSLATLAGGETQYF
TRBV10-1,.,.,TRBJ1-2,TGCGCCAGCAGTGAGTCAACAGATTATGGCTACACCTTC,CASSESTDYGYTF
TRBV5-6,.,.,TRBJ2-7,TGTGCCAGCAGCTCTCTGGGGGGGCCTAGCTCCTACGAGCAGTACTTC,CASSSLGGPSSYEQYF
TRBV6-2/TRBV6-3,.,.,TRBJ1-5,TGTGCCAGCAGTTATTTGGATAGCAATCAGCCCCAGCATTTT,CASSYLDSNQPQHF
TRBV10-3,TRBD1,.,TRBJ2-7,TGTGCCATCACCCCTGGACAGGGGTCTTACGAGCAGTACTTC,CAITPGQGSYEQYF
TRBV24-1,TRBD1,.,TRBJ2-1,TGTGCCACCAGTGTTATACAGGGGCGTTACAATGAGCAGTTCTTC,CATSVIQGRYNEQFF
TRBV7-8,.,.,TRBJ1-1,TGTGCCAGCAGCGTAATACACGGGACACCAAACACTGAAGCTTTCTTT,CASSVIHGTPNTEAFF
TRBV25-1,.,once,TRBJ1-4,TGTGCCAGCAGTGACCCCGGTGGAGGCGAAAAACTGTTTTTT,CASSDPGGGEKLFF
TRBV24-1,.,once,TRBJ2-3,TGTGCCACGTGGACTACCTACACAGATACGCAGTATTTT,CATWTTYTDTQYF
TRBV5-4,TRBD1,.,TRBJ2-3,TGTGCCAGCAGCCCACCGGGACAGGGGCGGGATACGCAGTATTTT,CASSPPGQGRDTQYF
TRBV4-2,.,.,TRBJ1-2,TGTGCCAGCAGCCAACCCGGACTTGACAAAACCCGCTATGGCTACACCTTC,CASSQPGLDKTRYGYTF
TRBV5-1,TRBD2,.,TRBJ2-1,TGCGCCAGCAGCTTGGGTGGACTAGCGGGAGGTAGGGATGAGCAGTTCTTC,CASSLGGLAGGRDEQFF
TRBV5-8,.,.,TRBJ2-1,TGTGCCAGCAGCTTGGACAGGGGGGGGATTCATAACAATGAGCAGTTCTTC,CASSLDRGGIHNNEQFF
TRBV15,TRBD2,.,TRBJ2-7,TGTGCCACCAGCAGAGGGGCGGGAGGGCCAACCGAGCAGTACTTC,CATSRGAGGPTEQYF